This T cell receptor (beta chain) emerged from a study of Ad26.COV2.S vaccination and SARS-CoV-2 variants. Study findings and constraints: In TCR breadth and depth analyses, total T cell responses may have been underestimated.

Noted treatment: about 20 received Ad26.COV2.S at low or high dose, single or two shots; a few received placebo; per-sample allocation not given. The investigators took samples on day 63 after the first vaccine or placebo injection. Sequencing was performed with immunoSEQ multiplex PCR; in TCRdb, only in-frame clones are kept and a portion is missing. The sample records roughly 500,000 clones, roughly 85% being singletons. The CDR3 is 16 amino acids. Details on this clone: Its antigen is currently unknown.

The V and J genes are TRBV21-1 and TRBJ2-7; TRBD2, the D gene given by the table, was not confirmed from the DNA. TRBV21-1 is recorded as a pseudogene. The receptor's source is a person between 18 and 59 years old who received the Ad26.COV2.S COVID-19 vaccine or a placebo. Sequencing used peripheral blood, obtained in a trial of Ad26.COV2.S vaccine versus placebo. DNA of the CDR3: TGTGCCAGCAGCAAGGCCGCTAGCGGTTGCTCCTACGAGCAGTACTTC. Translation: CASSKAASGCSYEQYF.